A single sample is the source of the 27 T cell receptor beta chains below, sequenced in a study of early T cells in non-severe SARS-CoV-2 infection. TCRdb re-derived calls from the 5' RACE reads in MiXCR, one entry per CDR3 protein. The sample gives tens of thousands of distinct CDR3 sequences, over 4.5% of which show up once; approximately 4.9% is in the top ten. Sequencing was done on a sample of whole blood. These receptors all come from an adult who was a healthcare worker with PCR-confirmed SARS-CoV-2 infection or an uninfected control (not recorded which).

This clonotype was counted at least ten times. The CDR3 DNA reads TGTGCCAGCAGCTCGTCTCCCCTCTACGAGCAGTACTTC. The encoded protein is CASSSSPLYEQYF. V gene TRBV7-2 combines with J gene TRBJ2-7, with unresolved D. Trimming took 4 bases from V and 3 from J, leaving 10 bases between them. The CDR3 is 13 residues long. Germline loops: CDR1 SGHTA, CDR2 FQGNSA. The variable domain in full, with the rest retrieved from reference TRBV7-2 and TRBJ2-7, is GAGVSQSPSNKVTEKGKDVELRCDPISGHTALYWYRQSLGQGLEFLIYFQGNSAPDKSGLPSDRFSAERTGGSVSTLTIQRTQQEDSAVYLCASSSSPLYEQYFGPGTRLTVT.

Many counts were recorded for this clonotype. The J gene is TRBJ1-5, the V gene TRBV12-3 or TRBV12-4; D may be TRBD1 (6 bases). Trimming cost V 5 bases and J 4 bases, with 9 bases left between them. CDR3 length: 13 amino acids. CDR3 amino acids: CASSPGENQPQHF. In DNA, the CDR3 is TGTGCCAGCAGTCCAGGGGAGAATCAGCCCCAGCATTTT.

This clonotype was counted ten times or more. V gene TRBV20-1 combines with J gene TRBJ2-1; TRBD2 matches at 7 bases. This CDR3 comprises 13 residues. CDR1 DFQATT and CDR2 SNEGSKA come from the germline V gene (reference sequence). J lost 7 bases, V lost 5 bases, and 8 bases had no gene match. CDR3 loop: CSALRETTNEQFF. CDR3 DNA sequence: TGCAGTGCTTTGCGGGAGACTACGAATGAGCAGTTCTTC.

This clonotype was seen repeatedly, ten times or more. The V call is TRBV20-1, the J call TRBJ2-3, with no clear D. Germline loops: CDR1 DFQATT, CDR2 SNEGSKA (reference sequence). Deletions cut 5 bases from V and 4 bases from J, with 16 bases between. This CDR3 contains 14 residues. The CDR3 nucleotides are TGCAGTGCTGGATTAGGCATGGTCTCAGATACGCAGTATTTT. This sequence encodes CSAGLGMVSDTQYF.

In this sample, this clonotype turned up many times. This chain uses TRBV6-5 with TRBJ2-7, with TRBD2 matching 7 bases. The ends lost 5 bases at V and 3 bases at J; junction bases unmatched: 7. CDR3 length: 14 residues. The germline CDR1 and CDR2 sequences are MNHEY and SVGAGI. CDR3 region: CASSGPGTNYEQYF. CDR3 nucleotide sequence: TGTGCCAGCAGTGGCCCCGGGACTAACTACGAGCAGTACTTC.

There are a few counts of this clonotype. This chain joins TRBV25-1 and TRBJ2-3, with D uncertain. The CDR3 contains 15 residues. Germline CDR1 reads MGHDK; CDR2 reads SYGVNS. Deletions cut 4 bases from V and 2 bases from J, with 13 bases between. The DNA for the CDR3 is TGTGCCAGCAGTGCGACGGACGCCATCACAGATACGCAGTATTTT. As protein: CASSATDAITDTQYF.

About this clonotype: A much larger clone differs by one base, so this may be a read error. This CDR3 reads CASSLLWGGEAFF. The CDR3 bases are TGTGCCAGCAGCTTATTATGGGGGGGTGAAGCTTTCTTT. V is TRBV7-2 and J is TRBJ1-1; TRBD1 is a possible D gene (5 bases). This CDR3 has 13 amino acids. Between the trimmed V and J ends, which lost 2 bases and 7 bases, there was a span of 11 bases. Germline CDR1 SGHTA, CDR2 FQGNSA.

This clonotype was counted at least ten times. V is TRBV6-5 and J is TRBJ2-7, with D unclear. Germline V CDR1 and CDR2: MNHEY, SVGAGI. The CDR3 is 13 residues long. The V end was cut by 0 bases, the J end by 2 bases, with 5 bases between. The CDR3 loop is CASSYSRAYEQYF. CDR3 coding DNA: TGTGCCAGCAGTTACTCGCGCGCCTACGAGCAGTACTTC.

The chain combines TRBV12-5 with TRBJ2-3; D is ambiguous. The germline V gene has CDR1 LGHNT and CDR2 FRNRAP. The CDR3 sequence is 15 residues long. With 0 bases removed from V and 2 bases from J, the gap between germline ends came to 9 bases. CDR3 bases: TGTGCTAGTGGTTTGGTATTGTCTTCCACAGATACGCAGTATTTT. Translated, it gives CASGLVLSSTDTQYF. The whole variable domain, remainder taken from reference TRBV12-5 and TRBJ2-3, is DARVTQTPRHKVTEMGQEVTMRCQPILGHNTVFWYRQTMMQGLELLAYFRNRAPLDDSGMPKDRFSAEMPDATLATLKIQPSEPRDSAVYFCASGLVLSSTDTQYFGPGTRLTVL.

This clonotype was recorded at least ten times. DNA of the CDR3: TGTGCCAGCAGCCAAGGGTACAGGGTAGAGAATGAGCAGTTCTTC. Translating it yields CASSQGYRVENEQFF. The chain is built from TRBV4-2 and TRBJ2-1; tentative D call: TRBD1 (6 bases). CDR3 length: 15 amino acids. Germline V gives CDR1 LGHNA, CDR2 YNFKEQ. Between the trimmed V and J ends, which lost 1 base and 7 bases, there was a span of 14 bases.

This clonotype has ten or more counts. The V call is TRBV10-3, the J call TRBJ2-5; no firm D call. V was pared by 3 bases and J by 4 bases, with 6 bases between. CDR3 size: 12 residues. The germline gives CDR1 ENHRY, CDR2 SYGVKD. CDR3 in DNA: TGTGCCATCAGTGAAAGAGGAGAGACCCAGTACTTC. This encodes CAISERGETQYF.

This clonotype occurred many times. The chain combines TRBV7-9 with TRBJ2-1, with D possibly matching TRBD2 (6 bases). The germline V gene encodes CDR1 SEHNR and CDR2 FQNEAQ (reference sequence). V was trimmed by 1 base and J by 6 bases, leaving 10 bases between them. CDR3 size: 14 residues. In DNA, the CDR3 is TGTGCCAGCAGCTTAGGACTAGAGGGCAATGAGCAGTTCTTC. This codes for CASSLGLEGNEQFF.

This clonotype occurred a few times. At one end, the junction sequence differs from germline, possibly due to a read error. This chain links TRBV6-2 or TRBV6-3 with TRBJ2-1; TRBD2 aligns across 8 bases. The V gene's germline CDR1 is MNHEY and CDR2 SVGEGT. The CDR3 runs to 15 residues. The DNA of the CDR3 is TGTACCAGCAGTTACGAGCGGGAGACCTACAATGAGCAGTTCTTC. This translates into CTSSYERETYNEQFF.

Ten or more counts support this clonotype. The chain links TRBV29-1 to TRBJ2-2; D remains ambiguous. The CDR3 spans 14 residues. V dropped 5 bases and J dropped 6 bases, with 16 bases sitting between them. The germline V gene has CDR1 SQVTM and CDR2 ANQGSEA. CDR3 bases: TGCAGCGTTAGCCCTCTAAGTGTCCCCGGGGAGCTGTTTTTT. This sequence encodes CSVSPLSVPGELFF.

This clonotype was counted at least ten times. This chain joins TRBV5-8 and TRBJ2-1; 11 bases match TRBD1. Looked up from germline, CDR1 is SGHTS and CDR2 is YDEGEE. The CDR3 contains 13 residues. The J segment lost 13 bases and the V segment lost 5 bases, leaving 8 bases of the junction unmatched. The CDR3 sequence is CASRDRGRRDQFF. CDR3 nucleotides: TGTGCCAGCAGGGACAGGGGGCGCAGGGACCAGTTCTTC.

Concerning this clonotype itself: This could be a read error, since a much larger clone is one nucleotide away. The CDR3 carries no conserved terminal phenylalanine or tryptophan, so it likely arises from a read error. The chain combines TRBV20-1 with TRBJ1-3; D is possibly TRBD1 (6 bases). CDR1 and CDR2 from the germline V gene are DFQATT and SNEGSKA (reference sequence). The ends were cut back, 4 bases at V and 2 bases at J, with 9 bases in the middle. The CDR3 contains 13 residues. CDR3 region: CSATQGTGNTIYL. In nucleotides, the CDR3 is TGCAGTGCTACACAGGGAACTGGAAACACCATATATCTT.

This clonotype was detected many times. This chain links TRBV2 with TRBJ1-4; D ambiguous. This CDR3 has 16 residues. Germline CDR1 reads SNHLY; CDR2 reads FYNNEI. The germline V and J ends were trimmed by 10 bases and 3 bases, with 21 bases remaining between them. The CDR3 loop is CATKPPETDSNEKLFF. The CDR3 DNA is TGTGCCACCAAACCCCCCGAAACAGACTCTAATGAAAAACTGTTTTTT.

This clonotype was counted many times. The chain combines TRBV5-1 with TRBJ2-6; no firm D call. The CDR3 covers 14 residues. Germline loops: CDR1 SGHRS, CDR2 YFSETQ. Trimming cost V 4 bases and J 2 bases, with 7 bases left between them. DNA for the CDR3: TGCGCCAGCAGCCCTGGGGCTGGGGCCAACGTCCTGACTTTC. It codes for CASSPGAGANVLTF.

This clonotype was recorded at least ten times. The V gene is TRBV29-1, the J gene TRBJ1-1; weak D call: TRBD1 (6 bases). The CDR3 consists of 13 residues. Germline V gives CDR1 SQVTM, CDR2 ANQGSEA. Trimming took off 7 bases at V and 2 bases at J, with 14 bases between the two ends. This CDR3 is CSARGGGNTEAFF. CDR3 in DNA: TGCAGCGCCCGAGGAGGGGGTAACACTGAAGCTTTCTTT.

This clonotype was counted between two and nine times. This chain uses TRBV19 with TRBJ2-1, with TRBD2 identical over 7 bases. The CDR3 is 14 residues long. The germline V gene has CDR1 LNHDA and CDR2 SQIVND (reference sequence). Trimming cost V 3 bases and J 8 bases; bases outside gene matches: 7. CDR3 in amino acids: CASSIRGRADEQFF. In DNA form, the CDR3 reads TGTGCCAGTAGTATCCGGGGGAGGGCGGATGAGCAGTTCTTC.

This clonotype was seen many times. The chain has TRBV2 and TRBJ2-1; D gene uncertain. Trimming left V 2 bases short and J 4 bases short, with 9 bases between. The CDR3 has 14 amino acids. Germline V gene lookup returns CDR1 SNHLY and CDR2 FYNNEI. CDR3 in amino acids: CASSEMGSYNEQFF. The DNA for the CDR3 is TGTGCCAGCAGTGAAATGGGCAGTTACAATGAGCAGTTCTTC.

The V gene is TRBV20-1, the J gene TRBJ2-4; no reliable D call. CDR3 length: 12 residues. Germline CDR1 and CDR2: DFQATT and SNEGSKA (reference sequence). The germline V and J ends were trimmed by 4 bases and 1 base, with 5 bases remaining between them. The CDR3 reads CSANPAKNIQYF. The CDR3 nucleotides are TGCAGTGCTAATCCGGCCAAAAACATTCAGTACTTC.

This clonotype turned up a few times. The chain employs TRBV12-3 or TRBV12-4 and TRBJ2-3; 9 bases fit TRBD2. The CDR3 sequence is 16 residues long. Trimming at V came to 5 bases and at J to 5 bases, leaving 11 bases not matched to a gene. The CDR3 sequence: CASSPAGGRVGDTQYF. Written as DNA, the CDR3 is TGTGCCAGCAGTCCAGCGGGGGGACGGGTGGGAGATACGCAGTATTTT.

Only a few counts were recorded for this clonotype. The rearrangement uses TRBV5-1 and TRBJ2-2; 7 bases align to TRBD1. CDR3 length: 15 amino acids. The V segment lost 3 bases and the J segment 0 bases; nucleotides outside the gene matches: 2. Germline CDR1 and CDR2: SGHRS and YFSETQ. CDR3 protein: CASSWGQTNTGELFF. The DNA for the CDR3 is TGCGCCAGCAGCTGGGGACAGACGAACACCGGGGAGCTGTTTTTT.

Only a few counts were recorded for this clonotype. The rearrangement joins TRBV19 to TRBJ1-5, with no clear D. V was clipped by 3 bases and J by 7 bases, with 13 bases between them. Germline V gene data show CDR1 as LNHDA and CDR2 as SQIVND (reference sequence). CDR3 length equals 14 residues. CDR3 region: CASSIPLVGQPQHF. The CDR3 coding sequence is TGTGCCAGTAGTATCCCGCTCGTTGGACAGCCCCAGCATTTT.

This clonotype occurred many times. V is TRBV5-1 and J is TRBJ1-1; D not resolved. CDR1 and CDR2 from the germline V gene are SGHRS and YFSETQ. This CDR3 comprises 14 residues. Trimming cost V 0 bases and J 1 base, with 7 bases left between them. CDR3 nucleotides: TGCGCCAGCAGCTTGGCCGGAGCGAACACTGAAGCTTTCTTT. This sequence encodes CASSLAGANTEAFF.

A remark on this clonotype: A read error is possible here, since a much larger clone lies one base away. The chain recombines TRBV5-1 with TRBJ1-1; unclear D gene. CDR3 length: 15 residues. Per germline, CDR1 SGHRS and CDR2 YFSETQ. V was cut by 7 bases and J by 1 base, with 17 bases left in between. As DNA, the CDR3 is TGCGCCAGCGAGAACCGGCAGCTCGGGAACACTGAAGCTTTCTTT. Translated, it gives CASENRQLGNTEAFF.